These 15 T cell receptor beta chains were all obtained from the same sample, sequenced in a study of cytomegalovirus exposure and HLA in healthy donors. PCR used 60 Vbeta primers and 13 Jbeta primers. Clones were read by immunoSEQ multiplex PCR, and TCRdb kept only the in-frame ones, dropping some. The sample has some 140,000 clones, approximately 80% seen once; the top ten hold 10% to 15%. Material: PBMCs. The receptors were sampled from a man aged 25-45 years in good health and CMV-seropositive.

The chain couples TRBV2 to TRBJ1-4; D call uncertain. The V end lost 8 bases, the J end lost 4 bases, and 17 bases lay between the germline ends. In germline, CDR1 is SNHLY, CDR2 FYNNEI. The length of the CDR3 is 15 residues. CDR3 residues: CASLKAGIGNEKLFF. Written as DNA, the CDR3 is TGTGCCAGCCTGAAGGCGGGGATAGGTAATGAAAAACTGTTTTTT.

The gene calls are TRBV10-2 and TRBJ1-1, with 9 positions matching TRBD1. J gave up 5 bases and V 2 bases, and 0 bases lay outside the gene matches. The CDR3 contains 13 residues. Looked up from germline, CDR1 is WSHSY and CDR2 is SAAADI. CDR3 sequence: CASSEGTGTEAFF. CDR3 in DNA: TGCGCCAGCAGTGAGGGGACAGGGACTGAAGCTTTCTTT.

V gene TRBV2 combines with J gene TRBJ2-7; D might be TRBD2 (6 bases). The V end lost 5 bases, the J end lost 5 bases, and 16 bases lay between the germline ends. The germline gives CDR1 SNHLY, CDR2 FYNNEI. CDR3 length: 14 amino acids. The DNA for the CDR3 is TGTGCCAGCAGTCAGTCCGGGACTTCAAACGAGCAGTACTTC. It codes for CASSQSGTSNEQYF.

The chain combines TRBV28 with TRBJ1-3; the D gene is possibly TRBD1 (6 bases). V lost 3 bases and J lost 4, with 13 bases in between. The germline gives CDR1 MDHEN, CDR2 SYDVKM. The CDR3 runs 15 residues. The DNA of the CDR3 is TGTGCCAGCAGTTTCCCAGGGGTCGGAGGAAACACCATATATTTT. Its protein product is CASSFPGVGGNTIYF.

This chain connects TRBV4-1 to TRBJ2-1, with D uncertain. V was pared by 0 bases and J by 9 bases, with 12 bases between. In germline, CDR1 is MGHRA, CDR2 YSYEKL. The CDR3 spans 14 residues. The CDR3 nucleotides read TGCGCCAGCAGCCAAGATTTCACTTCTGGTGAGCAGTTCTTC. Its protein is CASSQDFTSGEQFF.

The rearrangement joins TRBV6-1 to TRBJ2-1, with TRBD1 identical over 7 bases. The CDR3 totals 15 residues. V was clipped by 1 base and J by 4 bases; unmatched bases: 4. Germline V lookup: CDR1 MNHNS, CDR2 SASEGT. In DNA form, the CDR3 reads TGTGCCAGCAGTGAAGGACAGGGTTCATACAATGAGCAGTTCTTC. Translation gives CASSEGQGSYNEQFF.

The rearrangement joins TRBV7-2 to TRBJ2-3; 13 bases match TRBD2. Unmatched junction bases numbered 10, after V lost 5 bases and J lost 5 bases. Germline V gene data show CDR1 as SGHTA and CDR2 as FQGNSA. The length of the CDR3 is 17 residues. Here the CDR3 DNA reads TGTGCCAGCAGCCCACCCCGGACTAGCGGGAGCCGAGATACGCAGTATTTT. Its translation is CASSPPRTSGSRDTQYF.

The rearrangement joins TRBV10-3 to TRBJ2-7; D may be TRBD1 (6 bases). The CDR3 sequence is 15 residues long. Trimming stripped 5 bases from V and 1 base from J, with 15 bases between. Germline V gene data show CDR1 as ENHRY and CDR2 as SYGVKD. Here the CDR3 DNA reads TGTGCCATCAGTACGACCGGGACATATTCCTACGAGCAGTACTTC. Encoded protein: CAISTTGTYSYEQYF.

The chain is built from TRBV5-1 and TRBJ1-2; 10 bases agree with TRBD1. CDR3 length: 16 amino acids. Germline CDR1 SGHRS, CDR2 YFSETQ. The trim removed 4 bases at V and 5 bases at J, leaving 11 bases unmatched. The CDR3 sequence: CASSLDRGTVLYGYTF. CDR3 bases: TGCGCCAGCAGCCTGGACAGGGGGACGGTTCTGTATGGCTACACCTTC.

The V gene is TRBV18, the J gene TRBJ2-2, with D perhaps TRBD1 (5 bases). The germline V gene encodes CDR1 KGHSH and CDR2 LQKENI. V was trimmed by 1 base and J by 4 bases, leaving 13 bases between them. The CDR3 is made up of 16 amino acids. In DNA form, the CDR3 reads TGTGCCAGCTCACCACGCTCACAGGTGCTCACCGGGGAGCTGTTTTTT. This translates into CASSPRSQVLTGELFF.

This sequence joins TRBV10-3 and TRBJ1-1; 8 bases map to TRBD1. CDR3 length: 13 amino acids. Losses at the gene ends were 6 bases for V and 2 bases for J; bases not matched to a gene: 2. Per the germline V gene, CDR1 is ENHRY and CDR2 is SYGVKD. CDR3 protein: CAIRGQANTEAFF. DNA for the CDR3: TGTGCCATCAGGGGACAGGCAAACACTGAAGCTTTCTTT.

The chain uses TRBV7-6 and TRBJ2-7; D not certain. CDR3 size: 14 residues. Per the germline V gene, CDR1 is SGHVS and CDR2 is FNYEAQ. Trimming pared 5 bases from V and 0 bases from J, leaving 11 bases between. CDR3 sequence: CASSLQSSSYEQYF. DNA of the CDR3: TGTGCCAGCAGCCTGCAGTCCAGCTCCTACGAGCAGTACTTC.

V gene TRBV14 combines with J gene TRBJ2-2; D not resolved. V was cut by 2 bases and J by 3 bases, with 10 bases left in between. Germline loops: CDR1 SGHDN, CDR2 FVKESK. This CDR3 is 15 amino acids long. This CDR3 is CASSQLDRYTGELFF. The CDR3 DNA reads as TGTGCCAGCAGCCAACTCGATAGATACACCGGGGAGCTGTTTTTT.

The J gene is TRBJ2-5, the V gene TRBV7-2; D might be TRBD1 (6 bases). TRBJ2-7 matches the DNA end more closely, so the J call is doubtful. From germline, CDR1 is SGHTA and CDR2 FQGNSA. This CDR3 has 14 residues. The CDR3 DNA sequence: TGTGCCAGCAGCCGGGACACCGTCTCCTACGAGCAGTACTTC. This translates into CASSRDTVSYEQYF.

The chain recombines TRBV6-5 with TRBJ2-5; the match to TRBD2 covers 8 bases. Trimming cost V 2 bases and J 3 bases; bases outside gene matches: 5. The CDR3 sequence is 15 residues long. CDR1 and CDR2 from the germline V gene are MNHEY and SVGAGI. CDR3 nucleotides: TGTGCCAGCAGTTACGCGGGGGGCCTTGAAGAGACCCAGTACTTC. Its translation is CASSYAGGLEETQYF.